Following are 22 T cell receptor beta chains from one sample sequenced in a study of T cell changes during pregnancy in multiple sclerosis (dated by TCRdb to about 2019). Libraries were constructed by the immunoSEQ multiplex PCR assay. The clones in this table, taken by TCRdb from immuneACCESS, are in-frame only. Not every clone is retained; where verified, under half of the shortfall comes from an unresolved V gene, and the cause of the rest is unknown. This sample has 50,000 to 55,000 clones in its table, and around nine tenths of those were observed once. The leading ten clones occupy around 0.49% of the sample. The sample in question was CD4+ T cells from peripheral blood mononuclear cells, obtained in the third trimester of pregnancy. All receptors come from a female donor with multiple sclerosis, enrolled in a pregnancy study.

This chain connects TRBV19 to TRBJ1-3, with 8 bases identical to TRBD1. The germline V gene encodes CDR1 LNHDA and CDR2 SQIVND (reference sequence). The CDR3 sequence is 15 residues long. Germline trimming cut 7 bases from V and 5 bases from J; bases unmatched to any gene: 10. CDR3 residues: CASTPDRARRNTIYF. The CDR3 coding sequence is TGTGCCAGTACTCCGGACAGGGCAAGAAGAAACACCATATATTTT.

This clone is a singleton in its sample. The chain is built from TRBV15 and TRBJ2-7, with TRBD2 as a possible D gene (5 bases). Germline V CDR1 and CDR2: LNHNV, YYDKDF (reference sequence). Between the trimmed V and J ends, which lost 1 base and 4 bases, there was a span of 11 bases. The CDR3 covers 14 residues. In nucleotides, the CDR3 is TGTGCCACCAGCAGAGGAGGGAATGAGTACGAGCAGTACTTC. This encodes CATSRGGNEYEQYF.

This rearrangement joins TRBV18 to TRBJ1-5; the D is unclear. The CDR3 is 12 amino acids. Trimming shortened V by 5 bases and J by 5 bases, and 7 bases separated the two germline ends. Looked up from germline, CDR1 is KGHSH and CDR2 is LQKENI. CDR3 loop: CASSDSDQPQHF. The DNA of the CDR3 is TGTGCCAGCTCAGACTCCGATCAGCCCCAGCATTTT.

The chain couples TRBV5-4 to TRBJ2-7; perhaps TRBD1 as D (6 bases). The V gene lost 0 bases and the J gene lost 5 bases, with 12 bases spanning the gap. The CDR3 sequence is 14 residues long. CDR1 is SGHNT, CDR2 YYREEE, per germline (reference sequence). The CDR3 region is CASSLAGQGDEQYF. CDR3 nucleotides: TGTGCCAGCAGCTTGGCGGGACAAGGGGACGAGCAGTACTTC.

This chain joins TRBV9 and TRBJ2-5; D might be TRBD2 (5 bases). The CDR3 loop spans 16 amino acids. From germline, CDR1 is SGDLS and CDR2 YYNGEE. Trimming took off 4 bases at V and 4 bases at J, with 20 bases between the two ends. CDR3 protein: CASSPPSLKRGETQYF. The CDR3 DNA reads TGTGCCAGCAGCCCCCCAAGCCTCAAACGGGGAGAGACCCAGTACTTC.

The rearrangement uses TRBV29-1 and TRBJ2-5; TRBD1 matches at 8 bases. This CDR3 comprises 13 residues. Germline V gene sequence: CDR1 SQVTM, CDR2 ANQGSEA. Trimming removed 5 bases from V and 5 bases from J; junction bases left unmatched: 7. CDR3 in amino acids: CSVNVNRGETQYF. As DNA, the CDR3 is TGCAGCGTTAATGTGAACAGGGGGGAGACCCAGTACTTC.

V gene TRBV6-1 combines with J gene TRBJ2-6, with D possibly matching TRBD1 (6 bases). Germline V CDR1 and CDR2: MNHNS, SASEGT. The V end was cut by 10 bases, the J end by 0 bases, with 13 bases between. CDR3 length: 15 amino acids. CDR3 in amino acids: CATTDRSSGANVLTF. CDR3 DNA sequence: TGTGCCACCACAGACAGGAGCTCTGGGGCCAACGTCCTGACTTTC.

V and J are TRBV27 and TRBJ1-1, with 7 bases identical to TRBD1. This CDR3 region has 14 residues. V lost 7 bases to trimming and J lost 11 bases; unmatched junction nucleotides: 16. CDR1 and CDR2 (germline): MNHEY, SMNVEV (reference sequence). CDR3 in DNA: TGTGCCAGCAAACCCACAGGGGTCGTTCTGTGGGCTTTCTTT. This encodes CASKPTGVVLWAFF.

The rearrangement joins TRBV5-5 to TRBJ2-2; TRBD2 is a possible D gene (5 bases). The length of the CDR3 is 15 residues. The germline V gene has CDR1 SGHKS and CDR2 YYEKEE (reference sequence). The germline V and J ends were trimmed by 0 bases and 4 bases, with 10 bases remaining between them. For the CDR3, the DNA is TGTGCCAGCAGCTTGGCTAGTCGGGGCACCGGGGAGCTGTTTTTT. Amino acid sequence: CASSLASRGTGELFF. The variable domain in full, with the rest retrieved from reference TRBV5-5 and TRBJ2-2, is DAGVTQSPTHLIKTRGQQVTLRCSPISGHKSVSWYQQVLGQGPQFIFQYYEKEERGRGNFPDRFSARQFPNYSSELNVNALLLGDSALYLCASSLASRGTGELFFGEGSRLTVL.

CDR3 coding DNA: TGTGCCAGCAGCCAAGACCGGCGGGGGGGCACAGATACGCAGTATTTT. This codes for CASSQDRRGGTDTQYF. The genes are TRBV14 and TRBJ2-3; the match to TRBD2 covers 8 bases. The length of the CDR3 is 16 residues. Trimming removed 0 bases from V and 1 base from J; junction bases left unmatched: 3. Germline CDR1 and CDR2: SGHDN and FVKESK.

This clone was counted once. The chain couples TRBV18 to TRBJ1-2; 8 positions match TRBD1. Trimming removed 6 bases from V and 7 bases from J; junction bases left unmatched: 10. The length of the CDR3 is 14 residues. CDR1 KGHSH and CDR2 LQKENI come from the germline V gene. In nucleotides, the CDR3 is TGTGCCAGCTCCCCTAAAGGACAGGGTGGTGGCTACACCTTC. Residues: CASSPKGQGGGYTF. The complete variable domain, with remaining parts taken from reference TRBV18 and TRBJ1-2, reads NAGVMQNPRHLVRRRGQEARLRCSPMKGHSHVYWYRQLPEEGLKFMVYLQKENIIDESGMPKERFSAEFPKEGPSILRIQQVVRGDSAAYFCASSPKGQGGGYTFGSGTRLTVV.

This CDR3 reads CASSDGGSDTQYF. The DNA of the CDR3 is TGTGCCAGCAGTGATGGAGGGTCAGATACGCAGTATTTT. The V call is TRBV2, the J call TRBJ2-3; D is possibly TRBD2 (6 bases). CDR3 length: 13 amino acids. Germline V gene lookup returns CDR1 SNHLY and CDR2 FYNNEI. Trimming shortened V by 3 bases and J by 4 bases, and 8 bases separated the two germline ends.

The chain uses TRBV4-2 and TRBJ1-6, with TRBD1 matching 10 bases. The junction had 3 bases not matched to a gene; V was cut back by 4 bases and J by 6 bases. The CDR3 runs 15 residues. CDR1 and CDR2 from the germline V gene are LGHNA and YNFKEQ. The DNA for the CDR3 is TGTGCCAGCAGCCGGGACAGGGGTGGTAATTCACCCCTCCACTTT. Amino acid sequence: CASSRDRGGNSPLHF.

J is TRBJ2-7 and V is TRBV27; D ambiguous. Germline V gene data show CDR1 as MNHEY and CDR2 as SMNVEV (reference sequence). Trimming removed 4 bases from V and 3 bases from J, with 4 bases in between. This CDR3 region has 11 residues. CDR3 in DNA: TGTGCCAGCAGTTCCCTCTACGAGCAGTACTTC. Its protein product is CASSSLYEQYF.

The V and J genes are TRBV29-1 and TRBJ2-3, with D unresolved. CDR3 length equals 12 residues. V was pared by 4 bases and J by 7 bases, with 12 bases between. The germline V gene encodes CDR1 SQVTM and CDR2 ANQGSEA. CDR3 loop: CSVGSSMHTQYF. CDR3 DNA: TGCAGCGTTGGATCGAGTATGCATACGCAGTATTTT.

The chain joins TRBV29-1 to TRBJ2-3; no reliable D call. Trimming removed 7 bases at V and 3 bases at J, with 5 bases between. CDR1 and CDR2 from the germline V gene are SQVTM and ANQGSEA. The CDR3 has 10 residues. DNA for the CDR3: TGCAGCGCCGGGACAGATACGCAGTATTTT. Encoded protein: CSAGTDTQYF.

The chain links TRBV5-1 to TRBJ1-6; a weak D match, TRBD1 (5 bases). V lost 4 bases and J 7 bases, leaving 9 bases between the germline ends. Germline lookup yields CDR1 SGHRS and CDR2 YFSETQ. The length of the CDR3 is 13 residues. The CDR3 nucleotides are TGCGCCAGCAGCGGGGAGGGGAATTCACCCCTCCACTTT. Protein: CASSGEGNSPLHF.

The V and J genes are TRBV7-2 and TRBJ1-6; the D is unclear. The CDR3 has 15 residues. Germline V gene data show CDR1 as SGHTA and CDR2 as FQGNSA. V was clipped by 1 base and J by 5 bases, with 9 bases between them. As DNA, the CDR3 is TGTGCCAGCAGCTTAGTAGTACAGAATAATTCACCCCTCCACTTT. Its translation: CASSLVVQNNSPLHF.

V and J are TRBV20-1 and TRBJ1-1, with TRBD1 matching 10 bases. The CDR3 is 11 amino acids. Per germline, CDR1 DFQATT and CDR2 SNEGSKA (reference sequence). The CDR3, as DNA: TGCAGCCCGGGACAGGGGATGTTAGCTTTCTTT. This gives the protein CSPGQGMLAFF.

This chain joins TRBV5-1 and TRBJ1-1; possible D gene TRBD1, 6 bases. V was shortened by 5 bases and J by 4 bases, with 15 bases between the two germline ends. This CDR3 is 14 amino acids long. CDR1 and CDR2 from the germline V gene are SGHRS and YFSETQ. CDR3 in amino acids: CASRPTQGRTEAFF. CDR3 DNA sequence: TGCGCCAGCAGGCCAACGCAGGGGCGCACTGAAGCTTTCTTT.

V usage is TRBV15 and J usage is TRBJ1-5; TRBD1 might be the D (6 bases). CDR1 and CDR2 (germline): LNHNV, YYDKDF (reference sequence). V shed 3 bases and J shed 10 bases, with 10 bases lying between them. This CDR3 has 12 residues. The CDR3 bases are TGTGCCACCAGCAGGGCAGGGGATCCCCAGCATTTT. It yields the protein CATSRAGDPQHF.

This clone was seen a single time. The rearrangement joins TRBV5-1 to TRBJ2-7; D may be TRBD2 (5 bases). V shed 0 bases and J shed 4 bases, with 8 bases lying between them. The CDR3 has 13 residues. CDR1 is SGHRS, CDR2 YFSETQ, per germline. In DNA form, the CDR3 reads TGCGCCAGCAGCTTGGAGGGCGGGTACGAGCAGTACTTC. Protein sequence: CASSLEGGYEQYF.